This paragraph covers one TCR beta chain sequence. What it binds is unknown. The data originate from a study of persistence of HIV-infected CD4 T cells. As for the study in general: A median of around 8 years of suppressive ART preceded sampling.

V lost 4 bases and J 4 bases, leaving 15 bases between the germline ends. The CDR3 runs to 14 residues. Looked up from germline, CDR1 is SGDLS and CDR2 is YYNGEE. Anti-CD3/anti-CD28 beads served as a nonspecific positive control stimulus. Sorting of responding CD4+ T cells relied on upregulated CD40 ligand together with CD69. Plasma HIV-1 RNA stayed below 50 copies/mL for at least 4 years. General study findings and limits: Bulk TCR data could not be restricted to HIV-1-infected CMV-responding cells.

Sequencing used immunoSEQ version 4 in survey mode. The repertoire was sequenced with immunoSEQ multiplex PCR; TCRdb's copy has only in-frame clones and lacks some. The sample yields around 45,000 clones, 80% to 95% seen once. The input for sequencing was CD4+ T cells sorted from PBMCs after approximately 19-hour stimulation, taken from a patient who received antiretroviral therapy. This TCR was recovered from an adult man with HIV who was CMV-seropositive. J is TRBJ2-7 and V is TRBV9, with D perhaps TRBD1 (6 bases). The CDR3 loop reads CASSPRTDGYEQYF. The DNA of the CDR3 is TGTGCCAGCAGCCCTAGGACAGATGGGTACGAGCAGTACTTC.